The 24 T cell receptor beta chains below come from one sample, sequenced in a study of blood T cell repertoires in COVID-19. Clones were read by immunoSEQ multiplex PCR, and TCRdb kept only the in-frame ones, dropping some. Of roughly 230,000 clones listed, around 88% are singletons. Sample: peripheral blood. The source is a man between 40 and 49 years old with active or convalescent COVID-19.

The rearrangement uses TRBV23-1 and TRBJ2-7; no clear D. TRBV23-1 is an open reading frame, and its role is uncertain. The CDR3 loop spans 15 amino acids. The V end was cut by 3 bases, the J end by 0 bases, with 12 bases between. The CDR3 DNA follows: TGCGCCAGCAGTCAGCGCCGGCTAGGCTCCTACGAGCAGTACTTC. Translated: CASSQRRLGSYEQYF.

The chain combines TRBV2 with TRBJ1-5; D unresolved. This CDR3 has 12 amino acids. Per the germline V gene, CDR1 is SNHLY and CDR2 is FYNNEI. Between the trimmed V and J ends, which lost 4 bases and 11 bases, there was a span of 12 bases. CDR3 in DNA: TGTGCCAGCAGTGCGGTCCGATCGGCCCAGCATTTT. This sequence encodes CASSAVRSAQHF.

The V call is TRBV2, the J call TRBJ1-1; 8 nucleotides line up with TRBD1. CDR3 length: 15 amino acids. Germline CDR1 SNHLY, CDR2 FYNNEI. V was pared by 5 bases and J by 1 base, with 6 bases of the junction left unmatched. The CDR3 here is CASSTRGQGNTEAFF. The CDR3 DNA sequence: TGTGCCAGCAGTACCAGGGGGCAGGGGAACACTGAAGCTTTCTTT.

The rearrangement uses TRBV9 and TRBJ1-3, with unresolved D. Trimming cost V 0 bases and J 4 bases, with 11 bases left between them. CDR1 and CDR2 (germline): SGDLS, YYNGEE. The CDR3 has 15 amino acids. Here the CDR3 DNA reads TGTGCCAGCAGCGTAGCTACAGCTACCGGAAACACCATATATTTT. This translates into CASSVATATGNTIYF. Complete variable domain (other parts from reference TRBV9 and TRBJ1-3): DSGVTQTPKHLITATGQRVTLRCSPRSGDLSVYWYQQSLDQGLQFLIQYYNGEERAKGNILERFSAQQFPDLHSELNLSSLELGDSALYFCASSVATATGNTIYFGEGSWLTVV.

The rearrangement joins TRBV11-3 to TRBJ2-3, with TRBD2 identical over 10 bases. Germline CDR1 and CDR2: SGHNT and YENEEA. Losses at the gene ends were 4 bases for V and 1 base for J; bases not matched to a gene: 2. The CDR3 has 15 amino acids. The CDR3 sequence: CASSSGTSGTDTQYF. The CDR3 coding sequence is TGTGCCAGCAGCTCAGGGACTAGCGGCACAGATACGCAGTATTTT.

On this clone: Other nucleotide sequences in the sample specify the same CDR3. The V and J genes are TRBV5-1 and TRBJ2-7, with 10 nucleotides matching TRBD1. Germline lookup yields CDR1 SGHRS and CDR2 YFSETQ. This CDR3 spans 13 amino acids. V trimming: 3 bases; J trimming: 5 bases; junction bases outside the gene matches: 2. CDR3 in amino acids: CASSWTGGNEQYF. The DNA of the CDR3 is TGCGCCAGCAGCTGGACAGGGGGGAACGAGCAGTACTTC.

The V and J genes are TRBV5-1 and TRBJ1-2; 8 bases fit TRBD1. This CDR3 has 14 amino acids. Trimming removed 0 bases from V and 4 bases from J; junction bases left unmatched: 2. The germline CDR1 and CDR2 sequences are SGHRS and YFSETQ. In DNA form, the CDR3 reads TGCGCCAGCAGCTTGGACACAGGGGGCTATGGCTACACCTTC. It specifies CASSLDTGGYGYTF. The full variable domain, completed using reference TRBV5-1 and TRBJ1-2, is KAGVTQTPRYLIKTRGQQVTLSCSPISGHRSVSWYQQTPGQGLQFLFEYFSETQRNKGNFPGRFSGRQFSNSRSEMNVSTLELGDSALYLCASSLDTGGYGYTFGSGTRLTVV.

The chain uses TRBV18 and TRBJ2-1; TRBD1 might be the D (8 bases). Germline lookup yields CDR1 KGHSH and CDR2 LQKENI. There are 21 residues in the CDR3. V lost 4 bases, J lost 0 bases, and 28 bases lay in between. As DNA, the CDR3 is TGTGCCAGCTCACTACCACCGGGGGGACAGGCGTCTCACCGCTCCTACAATGAGCAGTTCTTC. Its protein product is CASSLPPGGQASHRSYNEQFF.

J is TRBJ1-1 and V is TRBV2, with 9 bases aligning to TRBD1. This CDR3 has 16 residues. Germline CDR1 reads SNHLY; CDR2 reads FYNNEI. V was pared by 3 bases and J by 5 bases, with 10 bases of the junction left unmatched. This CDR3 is CASSDPGGQGGTEAFF. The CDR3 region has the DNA TGTGCCAGCAGTGACCCGGGGGGACAGGGCGGGACTGAAGCTTTCTTT.

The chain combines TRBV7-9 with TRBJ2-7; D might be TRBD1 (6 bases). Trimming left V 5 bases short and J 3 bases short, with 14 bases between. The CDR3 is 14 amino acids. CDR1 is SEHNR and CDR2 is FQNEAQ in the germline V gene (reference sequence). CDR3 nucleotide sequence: TGTGCCAGCAGCCTTGGGACACATCACTACGAGCAGTACTTC. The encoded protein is CASSLGTHHYEQYF.

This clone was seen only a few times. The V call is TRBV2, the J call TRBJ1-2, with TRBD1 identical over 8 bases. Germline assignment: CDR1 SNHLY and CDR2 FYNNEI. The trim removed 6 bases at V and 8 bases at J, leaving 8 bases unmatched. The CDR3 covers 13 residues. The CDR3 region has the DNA TGTGCCAGCAGCCAACAGGGGGATTCAGGCTACACCTTC. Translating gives CASSQQGDSGYTF.

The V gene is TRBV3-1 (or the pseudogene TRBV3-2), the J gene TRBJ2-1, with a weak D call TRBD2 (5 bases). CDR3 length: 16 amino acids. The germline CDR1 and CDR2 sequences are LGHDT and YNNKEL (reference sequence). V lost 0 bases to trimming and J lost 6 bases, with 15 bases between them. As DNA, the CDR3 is TGTGCCAGCAGCCAAGAAGATCGGTGGAGCGGCAATGAGCAGTTCTTC. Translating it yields CASSQEDRWSGNEQFF.

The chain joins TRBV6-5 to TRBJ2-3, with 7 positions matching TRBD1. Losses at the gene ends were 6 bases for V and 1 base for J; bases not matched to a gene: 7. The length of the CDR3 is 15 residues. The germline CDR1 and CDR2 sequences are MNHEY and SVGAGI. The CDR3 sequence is CASSRQGGGTDTQYF. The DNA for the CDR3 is TGTGCCAGCAGCCGACAAGGGGGCGGCACAGATACGCAGTATTTT.

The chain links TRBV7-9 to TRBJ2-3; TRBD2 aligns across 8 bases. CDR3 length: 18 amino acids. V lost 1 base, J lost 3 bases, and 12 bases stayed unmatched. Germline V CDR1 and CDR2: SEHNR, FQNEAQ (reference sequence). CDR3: CASSLVRVAGHLTDTQYF. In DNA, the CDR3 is TGTGCCAGCAGCTTAGTGAGGGTAGCGGGGCACCTGACAGATACGCAGTATTTT.

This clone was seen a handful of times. CDR3 loop: CASSYGTGDEQYF. The CDR3 coding sequence is TGTGCCAGCAGCTATGGGACAGGGGACGAGCAGTACTTC. This chain joins TRBV7-2 and TRBJ2-7; TRBD1 matches 10 bases. The CDR3 is 13 residues long. Germline lookup yields CDR1 SGHTA and CDR2 FQGNSA. V gave up 4 bases and J gave up 5 bases; unmatched junction bases: 2.

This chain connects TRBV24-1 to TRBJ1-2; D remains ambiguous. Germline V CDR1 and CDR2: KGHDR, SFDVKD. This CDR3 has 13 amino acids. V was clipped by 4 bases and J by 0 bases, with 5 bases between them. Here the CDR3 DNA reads TGTGCCACCAGTGAGGACTCTAACTATGGCTACACCTTC. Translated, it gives CATSEDSNYGYTF.

The chain's CDR3 is CAWSTTGHEAFF. The CDR3 nucleotides are TGTGCCTGGAGTACAACAGGCCATGAAGCTTTCTTT. This sequence joins TRBV30 and TRBJ1-1; D might be TRBD1 (5 bases). This CDR3 has 12 residues. Trimming took 2 bases from V and 7 from J, leaving 11 bases between them. Germline V gene lookup returns CDR1 GTSNPN and CDR2 SVGIG (reference sequence).

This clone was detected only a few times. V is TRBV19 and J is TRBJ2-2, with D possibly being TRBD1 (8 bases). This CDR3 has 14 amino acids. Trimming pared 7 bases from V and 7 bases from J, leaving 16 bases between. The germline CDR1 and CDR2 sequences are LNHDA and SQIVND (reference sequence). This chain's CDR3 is CASNYRGGIGELFF. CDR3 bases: TGTGCCAGTAATTACAGGGGGGGCATCGGGGAGCTGTTTTTT. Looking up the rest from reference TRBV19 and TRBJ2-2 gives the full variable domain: DGGITQSPKYLFRKEGQNVTLSCEQNLNHDAMYWYRQDPGQGLRLIYYSQIVNDFQKGDIAEGYSVSREKKESFPLTVTSAQKNPTAFYLCASNYRGGIGELFFGEGSRLTVL.

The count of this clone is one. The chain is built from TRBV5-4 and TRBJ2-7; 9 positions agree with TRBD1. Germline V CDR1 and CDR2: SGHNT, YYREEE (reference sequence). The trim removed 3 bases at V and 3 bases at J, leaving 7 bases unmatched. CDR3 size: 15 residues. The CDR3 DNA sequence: TGTGCCAGCAGCTCCGGGACAGGGACCTACTACGAGCAGTACTTC. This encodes CASSSGTGTYYEQYF.

This chain's CDR3 is CASSLLSGGASSYNEQFF. Here the CDR3 DNA reads TGTGCCAGCAGCTTACTTAGCGGGGGAGCCAGCTCCTACAATGAGCAGTTCTTC. V usage is TRBV7-8 and J usage is TRBJ2-1, with 9 bases fitting TRBD2. The germline V gene encodes CDR1 SGHVS and CDR2 FQNEAQ. Unmatched junction bases numbered 8, after V lost 2 bases and J lost 0 bases. There are 18 residues in the CDR3.

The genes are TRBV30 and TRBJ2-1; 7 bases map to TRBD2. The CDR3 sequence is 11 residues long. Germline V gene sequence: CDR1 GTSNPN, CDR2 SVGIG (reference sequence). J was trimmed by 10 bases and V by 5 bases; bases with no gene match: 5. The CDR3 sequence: CAWGLAAEQFF. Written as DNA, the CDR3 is TGTGCCTGGGGTCTAGCGGCCGAGCAGTTCTTC.

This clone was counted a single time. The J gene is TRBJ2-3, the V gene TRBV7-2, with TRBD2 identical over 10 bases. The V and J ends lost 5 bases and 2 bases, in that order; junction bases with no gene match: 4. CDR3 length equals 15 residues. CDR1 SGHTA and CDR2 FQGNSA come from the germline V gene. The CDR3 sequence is CASSELAGLTDTQYF. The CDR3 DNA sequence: TGTGCCAGCAGCGAACTAGCGGGGCTCACAGATACGCAGTATTTT.

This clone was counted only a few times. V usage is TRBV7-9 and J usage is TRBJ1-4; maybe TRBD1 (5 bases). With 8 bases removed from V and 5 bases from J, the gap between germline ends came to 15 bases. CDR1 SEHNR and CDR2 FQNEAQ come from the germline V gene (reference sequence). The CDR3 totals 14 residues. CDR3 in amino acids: CASPGGGKNEKLFF. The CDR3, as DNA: TGTGCCAGCCCCGGCGGGGGGAAGAATGAAAAACTGTTTTTT.

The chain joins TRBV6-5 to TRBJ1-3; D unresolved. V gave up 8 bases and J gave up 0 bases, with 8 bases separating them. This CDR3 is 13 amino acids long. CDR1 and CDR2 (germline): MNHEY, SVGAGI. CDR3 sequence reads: CASATNSGNTIYF. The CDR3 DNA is TGTGCCAGCGCAACAAACTCTGGAAACACCATATATTTT.